The next 5 T cell receptor delta chains were all read from a single sample in a study of gamma-delta chains in newborns, infants, children. TCRdb re-identified clones in the reads via CATT. The sample holds 6,400 or so delta-chain clones, roughly 0.66% seen once. Sequences were obtained from blood. These TCRs come from a child who was a newborn, infant or young child, either healthy, febrile or measles-vaccinated (not recorded which).

Regarding this clone: Its ends do not fully match the called genes, so a read error is possible. The sample contains more than one DNA sequence encoding this CDR3. The chain combines TRDV3 with TRDJ2; D uncertain. The CDR3 spans 14 residues. Germline V gene data show CDR1 as TVYSNPD and CDR2 as GDNSRS (reference sequence). The CDR3 here is CASLAGRLTAQLFF. The DNA of the CDR3 is TGTGCCTCCCTTGCGGGTAGATTGACCGCACAACTCTTCTTT. Based on the CDR3 plus reference TRDV3 and TRDJ2, the full variable domain is CDKVTQSSPDQTVASGSEVVLLCTYDTVYSNPDLFWYRIRPDYSFQFVFYGDNSRSEGADFTQGRFSVKHILTQKAFHLVISPVRTEDSATYYCASLAGRLTAQLFFGKGTQLIVEP.

Ten or more counts support this clone. This chain connects TRDV3 to TRDJ1, with 9 positions matching TRDD3. V gave up 1 base and J gave up 0 bases; unmatched junction bases: 0. This CDR3 has 13 amino acids. CDR1 TVYSNPD and CDR2 GDNSRS come from the germline V gene (reference sequence). CDR3 amino acids: CAFTGGYTDKLIF. The DNA for the CDR3 is TGTGCCTTTACTGGGGGATACACCGATAAACTCATCTTT.

To note about this clone: TCRdb assigns this DNA the protein of a much larger clone, which departs from its translation at residue 4; this likely reflects a read error, and the protein shown comes from translating the DNA. The chain recombines TRDV2 with TRDJ2; 8 nucleotides align to TRDD3. V dropped 5 bases and J dropped 5; count of bases not matched to a gene: 6. Looked up from germline, CDR1 is GEAIGNYY and CDR2 is EKD. CDR3 length: 14 amino acids. CDR3 amino acids: CACGSLGDTAQLFF. CDR3 nucleotides: TGTGCCTGTGGCAGCTTGGGGGATACAGCACAACTCTTCTTT.

This clone is labeled medium-sized. This sample includes further DNA sequences coding for the same CDR3. This rearrangement joins TRDV2 to TRDJ2, with D perhaps TRDD3 (6 bases). Trimming stripped 3 bases from V and 4 bases from J, with 20 bases between. The CDR3 sequence is 17 residues long. Germline-derived CDR1 and CDR2 are GEAIGNYY and EKD. The CDR3 DNA reads TGTGCCTGTGACCCTGTACTGGGTGGGCACCAGACAGCACAACTCTTCTTT. Translation: CACDPVLGGHQTAQLFF.

This clone was counted between two and nine times. At residue 11, the TCRdb amino acid sequence and the translated nucleotide sequence differ, so the protein here is the DNA translation. The V gene is TRDV2, the J gene TRDJ3; 10 bases align to TRDD3. The CDR3 sequence is 20 residues long. Germline V gives CDR1 GEAIGNYY, CDR2 EKD. V was clipped by 3 bases and J by 1 base; unmatched bases: 11. Written as DNA, the CDR3 is TGTGCCTGTGACTCACTACTGGGGGATCCTGTATCCTGGGACACCCGACAGATGTTTTTC. Protein product: CACDSLLGDPVSWDTRQMFF.